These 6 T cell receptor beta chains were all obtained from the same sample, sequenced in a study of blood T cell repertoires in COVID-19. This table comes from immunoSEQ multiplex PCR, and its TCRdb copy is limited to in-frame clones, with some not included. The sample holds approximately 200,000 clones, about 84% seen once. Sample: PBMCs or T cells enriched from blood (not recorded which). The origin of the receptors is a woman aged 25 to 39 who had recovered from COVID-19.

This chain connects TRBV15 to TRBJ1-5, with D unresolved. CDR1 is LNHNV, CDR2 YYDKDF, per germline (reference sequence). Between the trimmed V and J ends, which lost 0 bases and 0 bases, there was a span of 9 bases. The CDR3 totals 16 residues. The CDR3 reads CATSRDRENSNQPQHF. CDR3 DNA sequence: TGTGCCACCAGCAGAGATCGAGAGAATAGCAATCAGCCCCAGCATTTT.

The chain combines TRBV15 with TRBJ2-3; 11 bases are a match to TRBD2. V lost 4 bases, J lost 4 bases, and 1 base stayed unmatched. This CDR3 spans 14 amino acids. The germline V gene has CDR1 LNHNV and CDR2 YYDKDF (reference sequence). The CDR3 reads CATSNSGRADTQYF. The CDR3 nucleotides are TGTGCCACCAGCAATAGCGGGAGGGCAGATACGCAGTATTTT.

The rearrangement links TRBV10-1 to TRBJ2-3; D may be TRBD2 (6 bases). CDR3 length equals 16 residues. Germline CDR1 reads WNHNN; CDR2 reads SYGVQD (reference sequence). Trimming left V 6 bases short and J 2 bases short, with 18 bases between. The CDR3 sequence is CASSSTGGGITDTQYF. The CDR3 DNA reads TGCGCCAGCAGCTCAACTGGTGGAGGGATCACAGATACGCAGTATTTT.

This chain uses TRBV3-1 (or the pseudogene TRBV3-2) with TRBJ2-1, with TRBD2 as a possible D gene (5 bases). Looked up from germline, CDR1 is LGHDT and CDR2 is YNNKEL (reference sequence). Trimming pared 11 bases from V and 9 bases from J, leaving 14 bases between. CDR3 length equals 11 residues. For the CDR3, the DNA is TGTGCCTCCGGGGAGTCTATTGAGCAGTTCTTC. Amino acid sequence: CASGESIEQFF.

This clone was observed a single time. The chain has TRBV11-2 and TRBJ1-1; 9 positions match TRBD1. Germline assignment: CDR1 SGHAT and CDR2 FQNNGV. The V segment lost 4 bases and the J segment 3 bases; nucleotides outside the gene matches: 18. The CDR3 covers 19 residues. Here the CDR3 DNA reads TGTGCCAGCAGCTCAGGGGGGACAGGGACTCTTTCGGCAGACACTGAAGCTTTCTTT. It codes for CASSSGGTGTLSADTEAFF.

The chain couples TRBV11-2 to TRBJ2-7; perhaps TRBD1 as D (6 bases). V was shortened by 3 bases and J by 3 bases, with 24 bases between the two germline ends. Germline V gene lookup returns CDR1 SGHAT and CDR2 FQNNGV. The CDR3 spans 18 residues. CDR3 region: CASSLNPPRQDPVYEQYF. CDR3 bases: TGTGCCAGCAGCTTGAATCCACCAAGACAGGACCCCGTCTACGAGCAGTACTTC. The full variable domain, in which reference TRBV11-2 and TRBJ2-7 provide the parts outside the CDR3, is EAGVAQSPRYKIIEKRQSVAFWCNPISGHATLYWYQQILGQGPKLLIQFQNNGVVDDSQLPKDRFSAERLKGVDSTLKIQPAKLEDSAVYLCASSLNPPRQDPVYEQYFGPGTRLTVT.